The rows below give T cell receptor beta chains drawn from one sample of a study of control samples from healthy donors and cancer patients. Profiling relied on immunoSEQ multiplex PCR, and the TCRdb table lists in-frame clones only, not all of them. The sample has some 140,000 clones, over 85% seen once. Sequencing was done on a sample of blood. Receptors were obtained from a man aged 25-40 years in good health. The CDR3 runs from the conserved cysteine through the conserved F or W. A D gene is named only where the DNA matches it firmly. Some rows mark clone size as missing; the rest say once, few, many or name a class of expanded clone.

clone_size | j_call | v_call | d_call | cdr3_aa | cdr3_nt
once | TRBJ2-7 | TRBV2 | . | CASSDRQFYEQYF | TGTGCCAGCAGTGACCGGCAGTTCTACGAGCAGTACTTC
. | TRBJ1-1 | TRBV6-5 | . | CASSFLGAEAFF | TGTGCCAGCTCTTTTCTGGGGGCTGAAGCTTTCTTT
. | TRBJ1-4 | TRBV5-1 | . | CASSFESATNEKLFF | TGCGCCAGCAGCTTTGAATCTGCAACTAATGAAAAACTGTTTTTT
. | TRBJ1-6 | TRBV5-1 | TRBD1 | CASSFGTGSSPLHF | TGCGCCAGCAGTTTCGGGACAGGGAGCTCACCCCTCCACTTT
. | TRBJ2-7 | TRBV3-1/TRBV3-2 | . | CASSQSWGISYEQYF | TGTGCCAGCAGCCAAAGCTGGGGGATCTCCTACGAGCAGTACTTC
. | TRBJ1-2 | TRBV19 | . | CASSISRQQNYGYTF | TGTGCCAGTAGTATATCTCGACAGCAGAACTATGGCTACACCTTC
. | TRBJ1-2 | TRBV2 | . | CASSELLPGTASSYTF | TGTGCCAGCAGTGAGCTTTTGCCCGGGACCGCCAGCAGCTACACCTTC
. | TRBJ1-2 | TRBV28 | TRBD1 | CASSVTGGYGYTF | TGTGCCAGCAGTGTAACAGGGGGCTATGGCTACACCTTC
once | TRBJ1-2 | TRBV5-1 | TRBD1 | CASSLDPQDRDGYTF | TGCGCCAGCAGCTTGGACCCCCAGGACAGGGATGGCTACACCTTC
. | TRBJ2-3 | TRBV2 | . | CASLHERSTDTQYF | TGTGCCAGCCTACATGAAAGAAGCACAGATACGCAGTATTTT
. | TRBJ2-3 | TRBV18 | TRBD2 | CASSPSAGGRTDTQYF | TGTGCCAGCTCACCCTCGGCGGGAGGCCGCACAGATACGCAGTATTTT
. | TRBJ2-1 | TRBV19 | . | CASSIGGRVNEQFF | TGTGCCAGTAGTATAGGGGGTCGGGTAAATGAGCAGTTCTTC
. | TRBJ2-7 | TRBV4-2 | . | CASSQEIEGSEQYF | TGTGCCAGCAGCCAAGAAATTGAGGGGTCCGAGCAGTACTTC
. | TRBJ2-7 | TRBV5-1 | TRBD1 | CASSLADRGDEQYF | TGCGCCAGCAGCTTGGCCGACAGGGGGGACGAGCAGTACTTC
few | TRBJ2-1 | TRBV15 | . | CATSSSPGQEPDEQFF | TGTGCCACCAGCAGTTCCCCTGGTCAGGAGCCCGATGAGCAGTTCTTC
. | TRBJ1-1 | TRBV28 | TRBD1 | CASSLLQGLNTEAFF | TGTGCCAGCAGTTTATTACAGGGGTTGAACACTGAAGCTTTCTTT
. | TRBJ1-3 | TRBV2 | TRBD1 | CAILDRLSGNTIYF | TGTGCCATCCTGGACAGGCTCTCTGGAAACACCATATATTTT
. | TRBJ2-7 | TRBV2 | . | CASADSPGEQYF | TGTGCCAGCGCAGACAGCCCAGGCGAGCAGTACTTC
. | TRBJ2-7 | TRBV30 | . | CAWSVQGTSQEQYF | TGTGCCTGGAGTGTACAGGGGACTAGTCAAGAGCAGTACTTC
. | TRBJ2-3 | TRBV27 | . | CASKDRQSTDTQYF | TGTGCCAGCAAAGACAGGCAGAGCACAGATACGCAGTATTTT
. | TRBJ2-1 | TRBV3-1/TRBV3-2 | TRBD2 | CASSLGTSGSNEQFF | TGTGCCAGCAGCCTCGGGACTAGCGGGAGTAATGAGCAGTTCTTC
. | TRBJ1-2 | TRBV7-9 | . | CASSPQGQLTLNYGYTF | TGTGCCAGCAGTCCTCAGGGACAACTCACTCTTAACTATGGCTACACCTTC
once | TRBJ1-1 | TRBV5-4 | . | CASSLVGHNEAFF | TGTGCCAGCAGCCTCGTCGGACACAATGAAGCTTTCTTT
. | TRBJ2-7 | TRBV29-1 | . | CSVRKLVGPFHEQYF | TGCAGCGTCCGTAAGCTCGTCGGGCCCTTCCACGAGCAGTACTTC
. | TRBJ1-1 | TRBV27 | . | CASSLRPGQVNTEAFF | TGTGCCAGCAGTTTACGCCCGGGGCAGGTGAACACTGAAGCTTTCTTT
. | TRBJ2-3 | TRBV24-1 | TRBD2 | CATSEPTSGSSDTQYF | TGTGCCACCAGTGAACCCACTAGCGGGAGTTCAGATACGCAGTATTTT
. | TRBJ1-5 | TRBV15 | . | CATSRSPRLGPTSGSNQPQHF | TGTGCCACCAGCAGATCTCCTCGCCTGGGCCCTACGTCTGGGAGCAATCAGCCCCAGCATTTT
. | TRBJ2-3 | TRBV7-3 | . | CASSLSGSTDTQYF | TGTGCCAGCAGCTTATCAGGGTCCACAGATACGCAGTATTTT
. | TRBJ2-3 | TRBV6-2/TRBV6-3 | . | CASSPRRSGTQYF | TGTGCCAGCAGTCCGCGTCGTTCAGGTACGCAGTATTTT
. | TRBJ2-1 | TRBV5-1 | TRBD2 | CASSYLSGYEQFF | TGCGCCAGCAGCTACCTTAGCGGGTATGAGCAGTTCTTC
. | TRBJ1-2 | TRBV5-6 | TRBD1 | CASSLGQGNTIGYTF | TGTGCCAGCAGCTTGGGACAGGGCAATACTATCGGCTACACCTTC
. | TRBJ2-7 | TRBV2 | TRBD1 | CASSRAAGGYEQYF | TGTGCCAGCAGTAGGGCGGCAGGGGGCTACGAGCAGTACTTC
. | TRBJ2-2 | TRBV11-2 | . | CASSLGIRTGELFF | TGTGCCAGCAGCTTGGGTATACGGACCGGGGAGCTGTTTTTT
. | TRBJ2-6 | TRBV27 | . | CARLLAPGDPGANVLTF | TGTGCCCGCCTCCTAGCGCCGGGGGACCCTGGGGCCAACGTCCTGACTTTC
. | TRBJ2-1 | TRBV6-5 | . | CASSGPYKVNEQFF | TGTGCCAGTTCCGGACCTTACAAGGTCAATGAGCAGTTCTTC
once | TRBJ1-2 | TRBV27 | . | CASTTLDNLDGYTF | TGTGCCAGCACCACCCTCGACAATCTCGATGGCTACACCTTC